The clone carrying this T cell receptor (beta chain) was observed a single time. Its antigen is still unknown. The CDR3 spans 16 residues. V gave up 4 bases and J gave up 1 base; unmatched junction bases: 9. From germline, CDR1 is MNHNS and CDR2 SASEGT. The data belong to a study of T cell clonotyping in hematopoietic cell transplantation. Recipients were bled about 28 days pretransplant and at posttransplant days 30, 100, 180. The study's findings and limits: Higher Inverse Simpson Index values in graft donor and pretransplant recipient predicted broader posttransplant TCR diversity. No sorting was done, leaving CD4 and CD8 contributions mixed.

Measured with immunoSEQ multiplex PCR; TCRdb has only the in-frame clones, and not every one. The table includes some 6,300 clones, just under 80% detected once. This chain uses TRBV6-1 with TRBJ2-7; 8 bases align to TRBD1. The sequence was obtained from an older male patient who had an allogeneic stem cell transplant from an unrelated donor, so T cells may come from the graft donor. Some clones in this sample may be carry-over from other donors' samples. Sample: peripheral blood mononuclear cells, taken 180 days after allogeneic stem cell transplant. CDR3 DNA sequence: TGTGCCAGCAGTGCGGTGGGGGACAGGCAGTCCTACGAGCAGTACTTC. This translates into CASSAVGDRQSYEQYF.